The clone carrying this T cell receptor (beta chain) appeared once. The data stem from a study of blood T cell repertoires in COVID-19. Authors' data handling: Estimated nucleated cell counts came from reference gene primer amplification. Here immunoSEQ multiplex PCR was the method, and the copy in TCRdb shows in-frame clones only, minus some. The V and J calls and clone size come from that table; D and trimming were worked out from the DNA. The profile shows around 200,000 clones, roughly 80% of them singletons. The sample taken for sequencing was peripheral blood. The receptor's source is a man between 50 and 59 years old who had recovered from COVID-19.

The CDR3 bases are TGTGCCAGCAGCGCTGGGCAGGGTAACGAGCAGTACTTC. Translating it yields CASSAGQGNEQYF. This chain joins TRBV7-3 and TRBJ2-7; tentatively, D is TRBD1 (5 bases). The V end lost 5 bases, the J end lost 5 bases, and 13 bases lay between the germline ends. The CDR3 sequence is 13 residues long. CDR1 is SGHTA and CDR2 is FQGTGA in the germline V gene.